Sequencing of this T cell receptor (beta chain) was carried out in a study of T-cell reconstitution after alpha-beta-depleted transplantation in children (dated by TCRdb to 2015 to 2016). Describing the broader study: Using TCR repertoire profiling, the study quantitatively followed how T-cell immune reconstitution unfolded in children after TCRalphabeta/CD19-depleted allogeneic hematopoietic cell transplantation.

The library relied on PCR. The sequencer listed for this sample is Illumina HiSeq 2500. Molecular barcoding was employed in the preparation of TCR libraries, with unique molecular identifiers being used to normalize TCRbeta repertoire quantification. Using fastp at Q25 and MiXCR, TCRdb reprocessed the public reads and kept productive beta chains. Every CDR3 protein is listed once, alongside the most common genes and DNA of its rows. The sample data list around 250,000 distinct CDR3 sequences, and about 10% of these were observed just once. Of the sample, about 9.4% falls within the top ten clones. The cysteine opens and the phenylalanine closes a CDR3 of 16 amino acids. Kept here is only the CDR3 DNA, which spans 48 bases and is read in frame from base 1. The CDR1 and CDR2 encoded by the germline V gene (reference sequence) are DFQATT and SNEGSKA. The junction carries 19 bases between V and J, which are trimmed by 7 bases and 0 bases respectively.

About this clonotype: Its recognized antigen is unknown. There are no base qualities to consult, and no much larger clone falls within one base.

The TCR was taken from a human donor who donated a stem cell graft to a child with SCID. This material consisted of PBMCs from the stem cell graft donor, taken from the stem cell graft. The chain couples TRBV20-1 to TRBJ1-5; TRBD1 is a possible D gene, resting on 6 matching bases. The DNA is as follows: TGCAGTGTCCAGAGGGGGGCGGGGGATAGCAATCAGCCCCAGCATTTT. Translated, it reads CSVQRGAGDSNQPQHF.